This T cell receptor beta chain was obtained from a study of OX40 agonist ivuxolimab in advanced cancers. General study results and limits: Certain nonresponding patients likewise had low normalized T-cell clonal expansion. CD4+ and CD8+ blood T cells expanded clonally by week 6 at 0.1 to 3.0 mg/kg.

The germline gives CDR1 SGHRS, CDR2 YFSETQ. The CDR3 runs 12 residues. The germline V and J ends were trimmed by 5 bases and 10 bases, with 13 bases remaining between them. A remark on this clone: What it recognizes is unknown.

Using immunoSEQ multiplex PCR, the repertoire was profiled, and TCRdb retains in-frame clones only, with some absent. The table records about 32,000 clones, less than 85% of them present only once. This chain links TRBV5-1 with TRBJ2-1; D perhaps matches TRBD1 (7 bases). Sequences were derived from CD4+ or CD8+ T cells sorted from blood, sampled in a trial of the OX40 agonist ivuxolimab. This TCR came from an adult with an advanced solid tumor such as melanoma, head and neck, liver or kidney cancer. This chain's CDR3 is CASRFQGGEQFF. The CDR3 DNA is TGCGCCAGCAGGTTTCAGGGGGGCGAGCAGTTCTTC.